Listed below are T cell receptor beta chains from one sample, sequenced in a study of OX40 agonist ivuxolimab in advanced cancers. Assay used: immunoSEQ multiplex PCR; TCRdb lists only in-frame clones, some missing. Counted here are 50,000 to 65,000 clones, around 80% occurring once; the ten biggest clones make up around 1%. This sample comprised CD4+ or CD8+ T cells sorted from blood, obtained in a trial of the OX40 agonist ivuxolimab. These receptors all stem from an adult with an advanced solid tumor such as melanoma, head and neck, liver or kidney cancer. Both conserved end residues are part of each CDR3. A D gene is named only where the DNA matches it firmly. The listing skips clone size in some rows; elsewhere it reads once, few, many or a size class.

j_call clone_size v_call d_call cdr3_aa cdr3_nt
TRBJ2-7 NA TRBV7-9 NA CASIPNTGYGPYEQYF TGTGCCAGCATACCGAACACAGGGTACGGACCCTACGAGCAGTACTTC
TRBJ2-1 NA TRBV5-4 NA CASSYDTYNEQFF TGTGCCAGCAGTTATGACACCTACAATGAGCAGTTCTTC
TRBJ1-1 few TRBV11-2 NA CASSLGVNTEAFF TGTGCCAGCAGCTTAGGCGTGAACACTGAAGCTTTCTTT
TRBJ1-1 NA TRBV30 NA CAWSPNLNTEAFF TGTGCCTGGAGTCCGAATTTGAACACTGAAGCTTTCTTT
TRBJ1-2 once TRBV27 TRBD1 CASSSSSRGHYGYTF TGTGCCAGCAGTTCCTCATCCAGGGGGCACTATGGCTACACCTTC
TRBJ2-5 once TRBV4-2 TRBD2 CASSQEGGGAFPETQYF TGTGCCAGCAGCCAAGAAGGCGGGGGGGCCTTTCCAGAGACCCAGTACTTC
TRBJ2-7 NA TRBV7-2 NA CASSFLRLGAQYF TGTGCCAGCAGCTTCCTCCGGCTCGGAGCGCAGTACTTC
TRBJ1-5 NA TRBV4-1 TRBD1 CASSQGKGGWGNQPQHF TGCGCCAGCAGCCAAGGTAAAGGGGGCTGGGGCAATCAGCCCCAGCATTTT
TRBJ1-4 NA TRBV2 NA CASRPQISTNEKLFF TGTGCCAGCAGACCCCAGATCAGCACTAATGAAAAACTGTTTTTT
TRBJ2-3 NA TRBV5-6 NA CASIWGGRKLTDTQYF TGTGCCAGCATTTGGGGGGGCAGAAAACTCACAGATACGCAGTATTTT
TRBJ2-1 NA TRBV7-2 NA CASSPGDSYNEQFF TGTGCCAGCAGTCCGGGGGACTCCTACAATGAGCAGTTCTTC
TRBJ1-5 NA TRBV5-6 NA CASSKGAGNGNQPQHF TGTGCCAGCAGCAAAGGGGCAGGGAACGGCAATCAGCCCCAGCATTTT
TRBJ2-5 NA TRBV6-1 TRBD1 CASDGTGAFVAQYF TGTGCCAGCGACGGGACAGGTGCTTTTGTGGCCCAGTACTTC
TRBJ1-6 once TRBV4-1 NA CASSQGPWESPLHF TGCGCCAGCAGCCAAGGGCCCTGGGAATCACCCCTCCACTTT
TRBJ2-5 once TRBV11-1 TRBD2 CASSWGGTRGETQYF TGTGCCAGCAGTTGGGGGGGGACTAGAGGAGAGACCCAGTACTTC
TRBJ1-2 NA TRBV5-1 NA CASSLGRAEQGYTF TGCGCCAGCAGCTTAGGCAGGGCGGAACAAGGCTACACCTTC
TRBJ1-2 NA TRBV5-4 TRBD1 CASSPDRPPFLYGYTF TGTGCCAGCAGCCCGGACAGGCCTCCGTTTCTTTATGGCTACACCTTC
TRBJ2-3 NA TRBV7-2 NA CASSATQGGITQYF TGTGCCAGCAGCGCGACCCAGGGGGGGATTACGCAGTATTTT
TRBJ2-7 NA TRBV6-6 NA CASSYSNGRAEQYF TGTGCCAGCAGTTACTCGAATGGTAGGGCAGAGCAGTACTTC
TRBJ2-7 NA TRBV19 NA CASSQGRYEQYF TGTGCCAGTAGTCAGGGACGATACGAGCAGTACTTC
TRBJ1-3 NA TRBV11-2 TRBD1 CASSRLTGRSGNTIYF TGTGCCAGCAGCCGCCTGACAGGGAGGAGTGGAAACACCATATATTTT
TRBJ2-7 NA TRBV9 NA CASSVEAKTYEQYF TGTGCCAGCAGCGTAGAGGCCAAAACCTACGAGCAGTACTTC
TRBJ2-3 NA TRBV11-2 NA CASSFPPDTQYF TGTGCCAGCAGCTTTCCCCCAGATACGCAGTATTTT
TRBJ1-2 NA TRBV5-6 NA CASSLARRDNGYTF TGTGCCAGCAGCTTGGCCCGCAGGGACAATGGCTACACCTTC
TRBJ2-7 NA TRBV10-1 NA CASKKTGGASYYEQYF TGCGCCAGCAAGAAGACTGGTGGGGCATCGTACTACGAGCAGTACTTC
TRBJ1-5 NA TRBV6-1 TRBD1 CASRGDRASNQPQHF TGTGCCAGCAGAGGTGACAGGGCTAGCAATCAGCCCCAGCATTTT
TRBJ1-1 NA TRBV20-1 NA CSASELGAAFF TGCAGTGCTAGTGAGTTGGGGGCGGCTTTCTTT
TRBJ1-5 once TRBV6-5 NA CASSSANVRGQPQHF TGTGCCAGCAGTTCCGCAAATGTAAGGGGTCAGCCCCAGCATTTT
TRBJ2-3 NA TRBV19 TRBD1 CASSAERDRGGTTQYF TGTGCCAGTAGTGCCGAACGGGACAGGGGAGGAACTACGCAGTATTTT
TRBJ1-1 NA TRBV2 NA CASRLGLNTEAFF TGTGCCAGCAGATTGGGACTAAACACTGAAGCTTTCTTT
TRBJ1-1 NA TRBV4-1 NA CASSPSGGWTEAFF TGCGCCAGCAGCCCCAGTGGGGGGTGGACTGAAGCTTTCTTT
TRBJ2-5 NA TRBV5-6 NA CASSLMAGQETQYF TGTGCCAGCAGCTTGATGGCAGGCCAAGAGACCCAGTACTTC
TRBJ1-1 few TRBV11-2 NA CASSLDAGTTEAFF TGTGCCAGCAGCTTAGATGCGGGAACCACTGAAGCTTTCTTT
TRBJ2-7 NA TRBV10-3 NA CAISESGAGRSEQYF TGTGCCATCAGTGAGTCTGGGGCAGGGAGAAGCGAGCAGTACTTC
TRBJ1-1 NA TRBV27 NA CASSSSMNTEAFF TGTGCCAGCAGTTCCTCTATGAACACTGAAGCTTTCTTT